These T cell receptor beta chains were read from a single sample in a study of cytomegalovirus exposure and HLA in healthy donors. Data came from immunoSEQ multiplex PCR; TCRdb stores just in-frame clones and leaves some out. Seen here are over 100,000 clones, 75% to 90% observed once, and the top ten hold approximately 1.2%. Sequencing was done on a sample of PBMCs. These receptors were obtained from a woman aged 18 to 35 in good health and CMV-seronegative. Both conserved end residues are part of each CDR3. Each record gives: V gene, clone size, D gene, J gene, CDR3 DNA, CDR3 protein. The D gene is left open where the match is weak. Some rows have no size entry. The others give once, few or many, or a class for an expanded clone.

V: TRBV11-3; size: few; D: TRBD1; J: TRBJ2-1; DNA: TGTGCCAGCAGCTTAGATCAATCGGGGACAGGTTCCTACAATGAGCAGTTCTTC; CDR3: CASSLDQSGTGSYNEQFF
V: TRBV11-3; size: -; D: -; J: TRBJ2-1; DNA: TGTGCCAGCAGCTTAACGGTCTCCCAAAGGGGCTCCTACAATGAGCAGTTCTTC; CDR3: CASSLTVSQRGSYNEQFF
V: TRBV5-4; size: -; D: -; J: TRBJ1-4; DNA: TGTGCCAGCAGCTCGGGAGTCACTAATGAAAAACTGTTTTTT; CDR3: CASSSGVTNEKLFF
V: TRBV18; size: -; D: -; J: TRBJ2-2; DNA: TGTGCCAGCTCACCTCGGACACAAACCGGGGAGCTGTTTTTT; CDR3: CASSPRTQTGELFF
V: TRBV6-4; size: -; D: -; J: TRBJ2-1; DNA: TGTGCCAGCAGTGACTCAGGGACTTACAATGAGCAGTTCTTC; CDR3: CASSDSGTYNEQFF
V: TRBV11-2; size: -; D: -; J: TRBJ2-7; DNA: TGTGCCAGCCGAGGTCGCGGTAGCTTCATCGAGCAGTACTTC; CDR3: CASRGRGSFIEQYF
V: TRBV9; size: once; D: -; J: TRBJ1-2; DNA: TGTGCCAGCAGCGTAGGACAGAAGTATGGCTACACCTTC; CDR3: CASSVGQKYGYTF
V: TRBV10-3; size: -; D: TRBD2; J: TRBJ2-1; DNA: TGTGCCATCAGTGGACTTTCCCGGGGTGCGGGGGGCTCCTACAATGAGCAGTTCTTC; CDR3: CAISGLSRGAGGSYNEQFF
V: TRBV6-5; size: -; D: -; J: TRBJ1-6; DNA: TGTGCCAGCAGTTACGGGGGGGTAGGTTCACCCCTCCACTTT; CDR3: CASSYGGVGSPLHF
V: TRBV29-1; size: -; D: TRBD1; J: TRBJ2-7; DNA: TGCAGCGTTAACAGGGGTTACGAGCAGTACTTC; CDR3: CSVNRGYEQYF
V: TRBV5-1; size: few; D: -; J: TRBJ2-3; DNA: TGCGCCAGCAGCTTCGGACTGAACACAGATACGCAGTATTTT; CDR3: CASSFGLNTDTQYF
V: TRBV10-3; size: once; D: -; J: TRBJ1-1; DNA: TGTGCCATCAGTGAGTCTGGCGGACAAAATGAAGCTTTCTTT; CDR3: CAISESGGQNEAFF
V: TRBV7-9; size: -; D: -; J: TRBJ1-1; DNA: TGTGCCAGCAGCTTGGGCGCTGGGTATGGTGAAGCTTTCTTT; CDR3: CASSLGAGYGEAFF
V: TRBV10-3; size: few; D: -; J: TRBJ2-7; DNA: TGTGCCACCACACAGGACATTAGCTACGAGCAGTACTTC; CDR3: CATTQDISYEQYF
V: TRBV27; size: -; D: -; J: TRBJ1-1; DNA: TGTGCCAGCAGGGGATTTGACACAGGGCGCGACACTGAAGCTTTCTTT; CDR3: CASRGFDTGRDTEAFF
V: TRBV18; size: -; D: TRBD2; J: TRBJ2-3; DNA: TGTGCCAGCTCGCTCCGGGACTATTACACAGATACGCAGTATTTT; CDR3: CASSLRDYYTDTQYF
V: TRBV10-1; size: -; D: -; J: TRBJ2-3; DNA: TGCGCCAGCAGTGGTTCAGGGGCAGATACGCAGTATTTT; CDR3: CASSGSGADTQYF
V: TRBV18; size: -; D: -; J: TRBJ2-4; DNA: TGTGCCAGCTCATCGGCGATAGAGGACATTCAGTACTTC; CDR3: CASSSAIEDIQYF
V: TRBV7-2; size: -; D: TRBD1; J: TRBJ1-2; DNA: TGTGCCAGCAGCTCCGGACAGGGAAGGCTCGGCTACACCTTC; CDR3: CASSSGQGRLGYTF
V: TRBV5-5; size: -; D: TRBD1; J: TRBJ1-1; DNA: TGTGCCAGCAGCCAAGTACAGGGGGCGGGGATCACTGAAGCTTTCTTT; CDR3: CASSQVQGAGITEAFF
V: TRBV18; size: -; D: TRBD1; J: TRBJ2-2; DNA: TGTGCCAGCTCACCACCCACCCAGGGGGCCACCGGGGAGCTGTTTTTT; CDR3: CASSPPTQGATGELFF
V: TRBV5-1; size: -; D: -; J: TRBJ2-3; DNA: TGCGCCAGCAGCGCGACAGGTGACCTGGCAGATACGCAGTATTTT; CDR3: CASSATGDLADTQYF
V: TRBV6-6; size: -; D: -; J: TRBJ1-4; DNA: TGTGCCAGCAGCCGGGGGGCGAGAGGTGAAAAACTGTTTTTT; CDR3: CASSRGARGEKLFF
V: TRBV2; size: -; D: -; J: TRBJ2-7; DNA: TGTGCCAGCAGTAACTACGGCGAGCAGTACTTC; CDR3: CASSNYGEQYF
V: TRBV2; size: -; D: TRBD1; J: TRBJ1-2; DNA: TGTGCCAGCAGCCTTCCCGGACAGGCCAACTATGGCTACACCTTC; CDR3: CASSLPGQANYGYTF
V: TRBV7-8; size: -; D: -; J: TRBJ2-6; DNA: TGTGCCAGCAGCTTAGCTCCGAGGGTAGCAGCAAAAACTTCTGGGGCCAACGTCCTGACTTTC; CDR3: CASSLAPRVAAKTSGANVLTF
V: TRBV7-7; size: -; D: TRBD1; J: TRBJ2-3; DNA: TGTGCTAGCAGCCCGGGACAGCGCACAGATACGCAGTATTTT; CDR3: CASSPGQRTDTQYF
V: TRBV12-5; size: -; D: -; J: TRBJ2-3; DNA: TGTGCTAGTGGTTTCGCAGGGACAGATACGCAGTATTTT; CDR3: CASGFAGTDTQYF
V: TRBV6-1; size: once; D: -; J: TRBJ1-6; DNA: TGTGCCAGCAGTGAAGGGGAGAGGTCACCCCTCCACTTT; CDR3: CASSEGERSPLHF
V: TRBV7-9; size: -; D: -; J: TRBJ2-7; DNA: TGTGCCAGCAGCTTTGGCGCCGGGGAGCAGTACTTC; CDR3: CASSFGAGEQYF
V: TRBV10-3; size: -; D: TRBD1; J: TRBJ1-1; DNA: TGTCGGACGAGGGCAGGGGGTTTGGTGAACACTGAAGCTTTCTTT; CDR3: CRTRAGGLVNTEAFF
V: TRBV20-1; size: -; D: -; J: TRBJ2-5; DNA: TGCAGTGCCGGGAGTCAAGAGACCCAGTACTTC; CDR3: CSAGSQETQYF
V: TRBV27; size: -; D: TRBD1; J: TRBJ1-6; DNA: TGTGCCGGCAGTCTGGACAGGGGGGGTTCACCCCTCCACTTT; CDR3: CAGSLDRGGSPLHF
V: TRBV9; size: -; D: -; J: TRBJ1-2; DNA: TGTGCCAGCAGCGCCGCGGGTAATAACTATGGCTACACCTTC; CDR3: CASSAAGNNYGYTF
V: TRBV13; size: -; D: -; J: TRBJ2-5; DNA: TGTGCCAGCAGCTTAAGGGAGTACCAAGAGACCCAGTACTTC; CDR3: CASSLREYQETQYF
V: TRBV14; size: -; D: -; J: TRBJ1-3; DNA: TGTGCCAGCAGCCAAGCAGGGGGAAACACCATATATTTT; CDR3: CASSQAGGNTIYF
V: TRBV5-1; size: -; D: -; J: TRBJ2-1; DNA: TGCGCCAGCCGTACGCCGGGCGGGCCCGCCTACAATGAGCAGTTCTTC; CDR3: CASRTPGGPAYNEQFF
V: TRBV7-3; size: few; D: TRBD1; J: TRBJ2-3; DNA: TGTGCCAGCAGCAGACAGGGTAGCACAGATACGCAGTATTTT; CDR3: CASSRQGSTDTQYF
V: TRBV5-6; size: -; D: -; J: TRBJ2-7; DNA: TGTGCCAGCAGCTTGGGAGTAGACACGGTATACGAGCAGTACTTC; CDR3: CASSLGVDTVYEQYF
V: TRBV7-8; size: -; D: -; J: TRBJ2-3; DNA: TGTGCCAGCAGCTTGACCCTGACTAGTCTTACAGATACGCAGTATTTT; CDR3: CASSLTLTSLTDTQYF
V: TRBV7-9; size: -; D: TRBD1; J: TRBJ1-2; DNA: TGTGCCAGCAGCCCAGGGGGTTGGGGAGGAAACTATGGCTACACCTTC; CDR3: CASSPGGWGGNYGYTF
V: TRBV5-1; size: -; D: -; J: TRBJ2-3; DNA: TGCGCCAGCAGGAAACTGGGTGGTGACAACACAGATACGCAGTATTTT; CDR3: CASRKLGGDNTDTQYF
V: TRBV5-1; size: few; D: -; J: TRBJ1-4; DNA: TGCGCCAGCAGACTAAGACCCGCTGCTAATGAAAAACTGTTTTTT; CDR3: CASRLRPAANEKLFF
V: TRBV4-2; size: -; D: TRBD2; J: TRBJ2-7; DNA: TGTGCCAGCAGCCAAGACCTCCCTAGCGGGGGGGCCTACGAGCAGTACTTC; CDR3: CASSQDLPSGGAYEQYF
V: TRBV9; size: -; D: TRBD1; J: TRBJ2-1; DNA: TGTGCCAGCAGCGTAGGACAGGGGGCGTTGAATGAGCAGTTCTTC; CDR3: CASSVGQGALNEQFF
V: TRBV7-9; size: -; D: TRBD1; J: TRBJ1-1; DNA: TGTGCCAGCAGCCCTCGGACAGGGCTGAACACTGAAGCTTTCTTT; CDR3: CASSPRTGLNTEAFF
V: TRBV5-1; size: -; D: TRBD2; J: TRBJ2-1; DNA: TGCGCCAGCAGCTTGGCGCGGGGGGCGTCCTACAATGAGCAGTTCTTC; CDR3: CASSLARGASYNEQFF
V: TRBV13; size: once; D: TRBD1; J: TRBJ1-2; DNA: TGTGCCAGCAGCCCCAGGGGGATGGTCTATGGCTACACCTTC; CDR3: CASSPRGMVYGYTF
V: TRBV19; size: -; D: -; J: TRBJ2-3; DNA: TGTGCCAGTAGTCCAGGGGGGTTCACAGATACGCAGTATTTT; CDR3: CASSPGGFTDTQYF
V: TRBV18; size: -; D: -; J: TRBJ1-2; DNA: TGTGCCAGCTCACCCGGGTTGGACGGACTATACTATGGCTACACCTTC; CDR3: CASSPGLDGLYYGYTF
V: TRBV9; size: -; D: TRBD2; J: TRBJ2-3; DNA: TGTGCCAGCAGCGTGGGGACTAGCGGGAGCACAGATACGCAGTATTTT; CDR3: CASSVGTSGSTDTQYF
V: TRBV5-6; size: few; D: TRBD1; J: TRBJ1-6; DNA: TGTGCCAGCAGCGGGACAGCAGATAATTCACCCCTCCACTTT; CDR3: CASSGTADNSPLHF
V: TRBV27; size: -; D: -; J: TRBJ2-1; DNA: TGTGCCAGCAGCTTATATCGGGGGGCGGACAATGAGCAGTTCTTC; CDR3: CASSLYRGADNEQFF